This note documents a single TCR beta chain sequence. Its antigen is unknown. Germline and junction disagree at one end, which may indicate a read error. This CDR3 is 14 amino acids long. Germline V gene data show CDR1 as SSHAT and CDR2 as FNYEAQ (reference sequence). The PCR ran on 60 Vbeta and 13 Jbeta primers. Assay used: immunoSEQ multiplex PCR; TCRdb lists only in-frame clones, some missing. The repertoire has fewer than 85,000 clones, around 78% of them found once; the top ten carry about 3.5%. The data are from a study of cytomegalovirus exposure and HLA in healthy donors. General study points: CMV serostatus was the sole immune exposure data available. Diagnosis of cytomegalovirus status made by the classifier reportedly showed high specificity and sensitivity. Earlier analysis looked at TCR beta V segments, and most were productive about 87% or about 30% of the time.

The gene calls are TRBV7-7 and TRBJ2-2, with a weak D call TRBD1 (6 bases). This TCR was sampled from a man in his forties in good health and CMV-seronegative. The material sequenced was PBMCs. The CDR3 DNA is TGTGCTAGCAGCCCGGGACAGAACACCGGGGAGCTGTTTTTT. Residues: CASSPGQNTGELFF.